The T cell receptor (beta chain) under discussion was sequenced for a study of blood T cells in healthy people across ages (dated by TCRdb to the mid-2010s). In the study overall: Template switching captured roughly one uniquely barcoded TCR beta cDNA molecule per two T cells in model experiments. To track age-related changes in TCR beta repertoire diversity, the study relied on deep sequencing normalized with unique cDNA molecular identifiers. The donors were divided into four age groups: young (average 16 years), middle-aged (roughly 42), aged (approximately 62) and long-lived (82). Two additional independent replicas of 1 million unique cDNA reads from the same blood draw were analyzed for two donors (one aged 18 to 29 and one aged 80 or older). Beyond this particular receptor, the publication reports: As age increased, observed TCR beta diversity per million T cells dropped in a roughly linear way, and a significant reduction was already evident by age approximately 40. Because the CMV infection status of the donors was unknown, age-related changes in expanded clonotypes may potentially have been confounded. Estimates of total diversity from one million sequenced T cells were regarded as lower bounds and underestimates. Compared with the aged group, the long-lived group had more naive CD4+ T cells, fewer expanded clones and increased TCR diversity, suggesting age selection. The percentage of naive T cells measured by flow cytometry correlated strongly with observed TCR beta diversity. Because profiling used bulk unsorted PBMCs, naive and antigen-experienced compartments could not be compared conclusively.

The donors were roughly 38 Caucasian individuals from Russia, aged roughly 6 to 100 years, who were systemically healthy. Each donor gave 8 to 10 milliliters of peripheral blood, drawn into EDTA-treated Vacutainer tubes. Ficoll-Paque density-gradient centrifugation was used to isolate PBMCs, with at least 7 million per sample. Total RNA, at least 5 micrograms per sample, was extracted from PBMCs with Trizol reagent. The percentages of naive CD45RAhigh/CD27high T cells were determined by flow cytometry on a PBMC aliquot from every donor. The library was generated by 5' RACE. Sequencing used an Illumina HiSeq 2500. A second PCR of roughly 7 to 11 cycles was performed with a sample-barcoded 5' primer and a J-beta primer mix. A template-switch 5' adaptor carrying 12 random nucleotides introduced a unique molecular identifier onto each TCR beta cDNA molecule. Each sample yielded at least 3 million CDR3-containing paired-end reads. All of the RNA was converted into first-strand cDNA using the Mint cDNA synthesis kit, with a TRBC-specific oligonucleotide serving as the primer. Following uracil-DNA glycosylase treatment, all cDNA underwent a first 18-cycle PCR with the universal primers M1SS and BC2_uni_R. From the authors' description of their analysis: For normalization, 1 million high-quality reads were randomly selected from each sample, with every read carrying a distinct molecular identifier. Instead of being binned into consensus sequences, reads with shared molecular identifiers were discarded. MiTCR, with a Q25 quality threshold and the strictest error-elimination algorithm, was used for CDR3 identification, clonotype clustering and error correction. A nonparametric unseen species model using Euler transformation provided a lower-bound estimate of total TCR beta diversity. Using fastp trimming at Q25 and MiXCR clonotype assembly, TCRdb reanalyzed the public sequencing data and kept in-frame beta chains. Rows merge per CDR3 protein into single entries with the most common DNA and genes. Clone size and V and J calls follow TCRdb, not the original study. The sample profile shows some 890,000 distinct CDR3 sequences; approximately 32% of them were found once. The ten largest make up roughly 10% of the sample.

From the cysteine up to the phenylalanine, the CDR3 has a length of 14 residues. Of all the DNA, just the CDR3 is kept, 42 bases in frame from base 1. Trimming removed 2 bases from V and 2 bases from J, leaving 8 bases between the germline ends. This clonotype was recorded a few times. No cognate antigen has been identified for it. There are no base qualities to consult, and no much larger clone falls within one base. This sample also appeared in a second study, on T cells of mothers and their children. As that second study puts it: Donors were nine systemically healthy Caucasian individuals: three mothers and their six children. cDNA synthesis used all of the extracted RNA, with roughly 1.5 ug of RNA in each 15 ul reaction. In the second PCR, sample barcodes and 2-4 random nucleotides were introduced via the M1S primer. Over 8 million TCR beta CDR3 reads were obtained for each mother, and approximately 3.2 million reads were obtained for each child. Thymic selection shapes the output of TCR recombination in a similar way in related and unrelated pairs, and inherited differences have a minor effect. Normalized repertoire overlap was always slightly but never significantly higher in related than unrelated mother-child pairs. Persistent microchimeric T cell clones were not detected, at a sensitivity of about 99 clones per million clonotypes. In the study, deep NGS was used to compare the TCR beta repertoires of mothers and children, and features distinguishing related mother-child pairs from unrelated individuals were sought. The mean age was roughly 40 +/- 4 years for the mothers and about 10 +/- 4 years for the children. After adapters were ligated using NEBNext reagents, the libraries underwent 100+100 nt paired-end sequencing on an Illumina HiSeq 2000. Mother and child libraries were prepared a month apart and sequenced in separate runs to prevent cross-contamination. Between roughly 500,000 and 2,300,000 distinct TCR beta clonotypes were identified per donor. Naive TCR beta clonotypes were estimated from low-frequency clonotypes matched to each donor's FACS-determined naive share, without sorting.

The sample was blood. This receptor chain uses TRBV12-3 or TRBV12-4 and TRBJ2-3; no D gene can be assigned with confidence. This TCR came from a woman in her thirties or forties in good health. The CDR3 protein sequence reads: CASSLRQDTDTQYF. The DNA sequence is given as TGTGCCAGCAGTTTACGGCAGGACACAGATACGCAGTATTTT.